The 8 T cell receptor beta chains given below trace back to one sample, sequenced in a study of CD8+CD57+ T cells in acquired aplastic anemia. Genomic DNA templated the TCR beta VDJ and CDR3 profiling. TCRdb redid the calling of the reads with MiXCR, one entry per CDR3 protein. The data show 150,000 to 200,000 distinct CDR3 sequences, around 65% seen once. Source material: sorted CD4+, CD8+, or CD8+CD57+ T cells (not recorded which) from PBMCs. The receptors were gathered from a human donor with severe aplastic anemia or a healthy control (not recorded which).

The chain employs TRBV10-3 and TRBJ2-5, with D maybe TRBD1 (5 bases). CDR3 length equals 15 residues. Germline-derived CDR1 and CDR2 are ENHRY and SYGVKD. The V gene lost 7 bases and the J gene lost 2 bases, with 17 bases spanning the gap. CDR3 nucleotide sequence: TGTGCCATCACAGACCGGGCTAGGGGACAAGAGACCCAGTACTTC. Translating gives CAITDRARGQETQYF.

V usage is TRBV2 and J usage is TRBJ2-7; TRBD1 aligns across 10 bases. This CDR3 spans 14 amino acids. The germline V gene encodes CDR1 SNHLY and CDR2 FYNNEI. V was pared by 7 bases and J by 3 bases, with 6 bases of the junction left unmatched. The CDR3 nucleotides are TGTGCCAGCACGGGGGGGACAGGGGACTACGAGCAGTACTTC. Protein: CASTGGTGDYEQYF. The variable domain in full, with the rest retrieved from reference TRBV2 and TRBJ2-7, is EPEVTQTPSHQVTQMGQEVILRCVPISNHLYFYWYRQILGQKVEFLVSFYNNEISEKSEIFDDQFSVERPDGSNFTLKIRSTKLEDSAMYFCASTGGTGDYEQYFGPGTRLTVT.

The chain uses TRBV15 and TRBJ1-5, with unresolved D. Deletions cut 9 bases from V and 0 bases from J, with 15 bases between. The CDR3 spans 15 residues. CDR1 and CDR2 from the germline V gene are LNHNV and YYDKDF (reference sequence). The CDR3 here is CATQQSPNSNQPQHF. As DNA, the CDR3 is TGTGCCACTCAACAGAGTCCTAATAGCAATCAGCCCCAGCATTTT.

The chain carries TRBV6-2 or TRBV6-3 and TRBJ2-7; the D is unclear. The CDR3 covers 11 residues. With 7 bases removed from V and 3 bases from J, the gap between germline ends came to 7 bases. CDR1 is MNHEY and CDR2 is SVGEGT in the germline V gene. The DNA for the CDR3 is TGTGCCAGCATGGAAAACTACGAGCAGTACTTC. It is translated as CASMENYEQYF.

The chain has TRBV19 and TRBJ2-5; 7 bases agree with TRBD1. The junction had 2 bases not matched to a gene; V was cut back by 1 base and J by 0 bases. This CDR3 comprises 15 residues. The germline V gene has CDR1 LNHDA and CDR2 SQIVND (reference sequence). DNA for the CDR3: TGTGCCAGTAGTATAGGGGGGACAGACCAAGAGACCCAGTACTTC. Its protein product is CASSIGGTDQETQYF.

To note about this clonotype: This could be a read error, since a much larger clone is one nucleotide away. The J gene is TRBJ1-2, the V gene TRBV4-2; TRBD1 is a possible D gene (5 bases). The CDR3 loop spans 16 amino acids. CDR1 and CDR2 from the germline V gene are LGHNA and YNFKEQ. The CDR3 region has the DNA TGTGCCGGCAGCCAAGAGATTGGGGGGGCTAACTATGGCTACACCTTC. Residues: CAGSQEIGGANYGYTF.

The V and J genes are TRBV9 and TRBJ2-3; 8 bases fit TRBD2. With V trimmed by 7 bases and J by 2 bases, 6 bases remained unmatched. Germline lookup yields CDR1 SGDLS and CDR2 YYNGEE. This CDR3 spans 14 amino acids. The CDR3 sequence is CASESGSSTDTQYF. The CDR3 DNA is TGTGCCAGCGAAAGCGGGAGCTCCACAGATACGCAGTATTTT.

This clonotype was found many times. CDR3 sequence: CASSLENGNEQFF. Written as DNA, the CDR3 is TGCGCCAGCAGCTTGGAGAACGGGAATGAGCAGTTCTTC. The V and J genes are TRBV5-1 and TRBJ2-1, with no clear D. V was cut by 0 bases and J by 7 bases, with 8 bases left in between. Germline V CDR1 and CDR2: SGHRS, YFSETQ. The CDR3 is made up of 13 amino acids.